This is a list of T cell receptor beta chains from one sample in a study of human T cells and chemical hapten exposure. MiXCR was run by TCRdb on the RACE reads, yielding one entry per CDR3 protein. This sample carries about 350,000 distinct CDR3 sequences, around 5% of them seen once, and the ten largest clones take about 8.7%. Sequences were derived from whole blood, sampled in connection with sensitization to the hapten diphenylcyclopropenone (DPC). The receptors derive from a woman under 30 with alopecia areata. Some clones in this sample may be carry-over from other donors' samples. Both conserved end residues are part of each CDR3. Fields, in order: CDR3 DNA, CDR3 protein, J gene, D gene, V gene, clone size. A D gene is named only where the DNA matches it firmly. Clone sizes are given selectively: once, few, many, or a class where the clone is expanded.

TGTGCCAGCAGCCAAGTTCAGCGGGACGGACTTAACTATGGCTACACCTTC | CASSQVQRDGLNYGYTF | TRBJ1-2 | - | TRBV4-2 | many
TGTGCCAGCAGTTTATTCGACAGGGGCGGGAATCAGCCCCAGCATTTT | CASSLFDRGGNQPQHF | TRBJ1-5 | TRBD1 | TRBV28 | few
TGCGCCAGCAGCCAAGCGGACCTTAATCAGCCCCAGCATTTT | CASSQADLNQPQHF | TRBJ1-5 | - | TRBV4-1 | few
TGCAGCGTTGGACAGACTAACTCTCCCTACGAGCAGTACTTC | CSVGQTNSPYEQYF | TRBJ2-7 | - | TRBV29-1 | -
TGTGCCAGCTCATCGCCGGGACAGAGCGTTGGTGGCACTGAAGCTTTCTTT | CASSSPGQSVGGTEAFF | TRBJ1-1 | TRBD1 | TRBV18 | few
TGTGCCATCAGTGAGTCAGCCCCGAATCAGCCCCAGCATTTT | CAISESAPNQPQHF | TRBJ1-5 | - | TRBV10-3 | -
TGTGCCAGCAGCCACCGGGGAGGGAGGACTGAAGCTTTCTTT | CASSHRGGRTEAFF | TRBJ1-1 | - | TRBV6-5 | many
TGTGCCAGCAGCTTAGCGGGACTCGACTACAATGAGCAGTTCTTC | CASSLAGLDYNEQFF | TRBJ2-1 | - | TRBV7-9 | few
TGTGCCAGCAGTCATACAGGGGGCAGAAACACTGAAGCTTTCTTT | CASSHTGGRNTEAFF | TRBJ1-1 | TRBD1 | TRBV25-1 | -
TGTGCCAGCAGCTTGGGCTCGGCAGGTAGACACAGCGCTGAAGCTTTCTTT | CASSLGSAGRHSAEAFF | TRBJ1-1 | - | TRBV5-4 | -
TGCGCCAGCAGCCAAGATACCGGGGGCTACGAGCAGTACTTC | CASSQDTGGYEQYF | TRBJ2-7 | - | TRBV4-3 | many
TGTGCCAGCAGTTATCTGGGGAGGCCGGCCGAGCAGTACTTC | CASSYLGRPAEQYF | TRBJ2-7 | - | TRBV6-2/TRBV6-3 | -
TGTGCCAGCAGCCCGATATCTCGATTTTACACAGATACGCAGTATTTT | CASSPISRFYTDTQYF | TRBJ2-3 | - | TRBV5-6 | many
TGCGCCAGCGGCGCGGGGGCCTCAAGCACAGATACGCAGTATTTT | CASGAGASSTDTQYF | TRBJ2-3 | - | TRBV5-1 | many
TGTGCCAGCAGCTCAATCCAGGGAAACACCATATATTTT | CASSSIQGNTIYF | TRBJ1-3 | - | TRBV7-3 | few
TGCAGCGTTCAGGCGAACACTGAAGCTTTCTTT | CSVQANTEAFF | TRBJ1-1 | - | TRBV29-1 | many
TGTGCCAGCAGTTTAATTAACGAGCAGTACTTC | CASSLINEQYF | TRBJ2-7 | - | TRBV28 | few
TGTGCCAGCAGAGGGGCAGTTAGCTACAATGAGCAGTTCTTC | CASRGAVSYNEQFF | TRBJ2-1 | - | TRBV11-2 | many
TGTGCCAGTAGTACGGCAGGGGGAAGTTGGCTAGCGGAATACAATGAGCAGTTCTTC | CASSTAGGSWLAEYNEQFF | TRBJ2-1 | - | TRBV19 | many
TGTGCCAGTAGTATCTCCCGATCGCACGGGGAGCTGTTTTTT | CASSISRSHGELFF | TRBJ2-2 | - | TRBV19 | few
TGTGCCAGCAGTCAACAGGTCTCTGGGGCCAACGTCCTGACTTTC | CASSQQVSGANVLTF | TRBJ2-6 | - | TRBV6-5 | many
TGTGCCATCAGTGCTGGTGGGAAAGATGAAAAACTGTTTTTT | CAISAGGKDEKLFF | TRBJ1-4 | - | TRBV10-3 | few
TGCGCCAGCAGCCAAGAGTACCGGGGGGGCCGGGCAGATACGCAGTATTTT | CASSQEYRGGRADTQYF | TRBJ2-3 | TRBD2 | TRBV4-3 | many
TGTGCCAGCAGCATCAGGACAGTTATGAACACTGAAGCTTTCTTT | CASSIRTVMNTEAFF | TRBJ1-1 | - | TRBV5-5 | many
TGTGCTAGTGGTTTTTCACAGGGGAGGTACACTGAAGCTTTCTTT | CASGFSQGRYTEAFF | TRBJ1-1 | TRBD1 | TRBV12-5 | few
TGTGCCAGCAGACAAACAGGGACTAGTGGCTACACCTTC | CASRQTGTSGYTF | TRBJ1-2 | - | TRBV6-4 | many
TGTGCCAGCAGCCGAGCACTGGTCGGTGAAGCTTTCTTT | CASSRALVGEAFF | TRBJ1-1 | - | TRBV3-1 | -
TGTGCCAGCAGCTTAGATCCGGGACTTGCAGGTAATGAGCAGTTCTTC | CASSLDPGLAGNEQFF | TRBJ2-1 | - | TRBV5-6 | few
TGTGCCAGCAGTGCAAGGTCAGGCAATTACTATGGCTACACCTTC | CASSARSGNYYGYTF | TRBJ1-2 | - | TRBV2 | -
TGTGCCAGCAGCTCTCAGCGGGGGCGCACAGATACGCAGTATTTT | CASSSQRGRTDTQYF | TRBJ2-3 | TRBD2 | TRBV7-2 | many
TGTGCCAGCAGCCCCGTGGGGGGCCTCCCCACAGATACGCAGTATTTT | CASSPVGGLPTDTQYF | TRBJ2-3 | - | TRBV27 | many
TGTGCCAGCAGTGGAACAGGGATGGCCAAAAACATTCAGTACTTC | CASSGTGMAKNIQYF | TRBJ2-4 | - | TRBV12-3/TRBV12-4 | many
TGCGCCAGCAGCTTGGAGGGTTCCCTCTATGGCTACACCTTC | CASSLEGSLYGYTF | TRBJ1-2 | - | TRBV5-1 | many
TGCAGCGTTGAAGGGCCCTGGAGTGCGGGCGCAGATACGCAGTATTTT | CSVEGPWSAGADTQYF | TRBJ2-3 | - | TRBV29-1 | many
TGCAGCGTGATCCCCGGCAATGAGCAGTTCTTC | CSVIPGNEQFF | TRBJ2-1 | - | TRBV29-1 | many